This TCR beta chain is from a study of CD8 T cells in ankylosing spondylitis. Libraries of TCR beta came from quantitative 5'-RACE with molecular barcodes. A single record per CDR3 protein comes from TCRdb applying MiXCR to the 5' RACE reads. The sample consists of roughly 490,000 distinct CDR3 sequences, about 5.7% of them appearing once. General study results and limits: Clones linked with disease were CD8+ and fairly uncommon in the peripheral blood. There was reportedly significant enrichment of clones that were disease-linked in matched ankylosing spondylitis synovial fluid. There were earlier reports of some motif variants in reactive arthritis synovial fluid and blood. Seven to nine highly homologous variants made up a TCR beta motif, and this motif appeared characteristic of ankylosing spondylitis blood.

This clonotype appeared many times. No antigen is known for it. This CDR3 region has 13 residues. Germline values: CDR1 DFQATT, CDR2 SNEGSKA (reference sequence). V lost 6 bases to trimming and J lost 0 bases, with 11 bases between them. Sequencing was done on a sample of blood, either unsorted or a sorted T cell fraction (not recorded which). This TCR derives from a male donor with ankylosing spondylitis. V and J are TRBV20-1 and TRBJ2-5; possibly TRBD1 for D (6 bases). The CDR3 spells CSAFGQNQETQYF. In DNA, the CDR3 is TGCAGTGCGTTCGGACAGAACCAAGAGACCCAGTACTTC.